Described below is a single TCR beta chain sequence and its context. The record originates from a study of TIL therapy for anti-PD-1-resistant metastatic lung cancer. The J segment lost 4 bases and the V segment lost 4 bases, leaving 12 bases of the junction unmatched. This CDR3 contains 16 residues. Germline assignment: CDR1 MNHEY and CDR2 SMNVEV (reference sequence). This sample's time point: pre-treatment sample, taken before nivolumab and TIL therapy. Sequencing used immunoSEQ v3. Produced via immunoSEQ multiplex PCR; TCRdb's table is partial and in-frame only. The sample holds about 19,000 clones; 60% to 80% are singletons and the top ten take around 7%.

The V gene is TRBV27, the J gene TRBJ2-7; 8 nucleotides align to TRBD2. The sequences come from blood, collected at baseline. This sequence was found in a person between 25 and 79 years old with non-small cell lung cancer. DNA for the CDR3: TGTGCCAGCAGTTACTACAGCGGGGGAGCGAAATACGAGCAGTACTTC. Encoded protein: CASSYYSGGAKYEQYF.